Each of the 28 T cell receptor beta chains below was sequenced from the same sample in a study of PD-L1 blockade in urothelial cancer. Repertoires were generated with immunoSEQ multiplex PCR, while TCRdb's copy carries only in-frame clones and drops some. Here the sample spans about 76,000 clones, 91% being singletons. Stated time point: peripheral blood 6 weeks after treatment start. Sequenced here: PBMCs, sampled around atezolizumab (anti-PD-L1) treatment. All receptors come from a woman over 75 with urothelial cancer.

J is TRBJ2-2 and V is TRBV25-1, with a possible D match to TRBD2 (5 bases). CDR3 length: 16 residues. Germline CDR1 is MGHDK and CDR2 is SYGVNS. With 2 bases removed from V and 0 bases from J, the gap between germline ends came to 10 bases. CDR3 protein: CASSEISDPNTGELFF. Here the CDR3 DNA reads TGTGCCAGCAGTGAAATTAGCGACCCGAACACCGGGGAGCTGTTTTTT. Supplemented by reference TRBV25-1 and TRBJ2-2, the full variable domain reads EADIYQTPRYLVIGTGKKITLECSQTMGHDKMYWYQQDPGMELHLIHYSYGVNSTEKGDLSSESTVSRIRTEHFPLTLESARPSHTSQYLCASSEISDPNTGELFFGEGSRLTVL.

The V call is TRBV28, the J call TRBJ2-4, with 15 bases matching TRBD2. The ends lost 1 base at V and 0 bases at J; junction bases unmatched: 4. This CDR3 region has 19 residues. Germline lookup yields CDR1 MDHEN and CDR2 SYDVKM. The CDR3 sequence: CASSLSGTSGRRAKNIQYF. CDR3 nucleotide sequence: TGTGCCAGCAGTTTATCCGGGACTAGCGGGAGGCGAGCCAAAAACATTCAGTACTTC.

V usage is TRBV2 and J usage is TRBJ2-7; possibly TRBD1 for D (6 bases). Germline assignment: CDR1 SNHLY and CDR2 FYNNEI. The V and J ends lost 4 bases and 3 bases respectively, with 10 bases between them. CDR3 length: 13 residues. CDR3 sequence: CASSADSLYEQYF. The CDR3 nucleotides are TGTGCCAGCAGTGCGGACAGTCTCTACGAGCAGTACTTC.

The chain links TRBV5-1 to TRBJ2-7, with 10 bases fitting TRBD1. The CDR3 totals 14 residues. Germline V gene sequence: CDR1 SGHRS, CDR2 YFSETQ. V dropped 4 bases and J dropped 3; count of bases not matched to a gene: 4. CDR3 bases: TGCGCCAGCAGCAACCGGGACAGGGGCTACGAGCAGTACTTC. Translated: CASSNRDRGYEQYF.

The chain employs TRBV2 and TRBJ1-1; D perhaps matches TRBD1 (6 bases). This CDR3 has 14 residues. The germline gives CDR1 SNHLY, CDR2 FYNNEI. The V and J ends lost 7 bases and 0 bases respectively, with 12 bases between them. The CDR3 is CASNFGQMNTEAFF. The CDR3 DNA follows: TGTGCCAGCAATTTCGGACAGATGAACACTGAAGCTTTCTTT. Full variable domain (rest looked up from reference TRBV2 and TRBJ1-1): EPEVTQTPSHQVTQMGQEVILRCVPISNHLYFYWYRQILGQKVEFLVSFYNNEISEKSEIFDDQFSVERPDGSNFTLKIRSTKLEDSAMYFCASNFGQMNTEAFFGQGTRLTVV.

This sequence joins TRBV19 and TRBJ1-5; tentatively, D is TRBD1 (6 bases). Trimming took 3 bases from V and 3 from J, leaving 12 bases between them. This CDR3 has 15 residues. Germline V gene lookup returns CDR1 LNHDA and CDR2 SQIVND (reference sequence). The CDR3 bases are TGTGCCAGTAGTATTGGTAGGGGGATCAATCAGCCCCAGCATTTT. The encoded protein is CASSIGRGINQPQHF.

The genes are TRBV28 and TRBJ1-1; D uncertain. CDR3 length: 15 amino acids. Germline V lookup: CDR1 MDHEN, CDR2 SYDVKM. The V end was cut by 3 bases, the J end by 0 bases, with 11 bases between. The CDR3 region has the DNA TGTGCCAGCAGTTTCGTACTCCTCATGAACACTGAAGCTTTCTTT. It encodes CASSFVLLMNTEAFF. The entire variable domain, with the rest obtained from reference TRBV28 and TRBJ1-1, is as follows: DVKVTQSSRYLVKRTGEKVFLECVQDMDHENMFWYRQDPGLGLRLIYFSYDVKMKEKGDIPEGYSVSREKKERFSLILESASTNQTSMYLCASSFVLLMNTEAFFGQGTRLTVV.

This chain joins TRBV6-1 and TRBJ2-5; 9 nucleotides agree with TRBD2. V lost 4 bases and J lost 11; bases outside the gene matches: 5. CDR1 is MNHNS and CDR2 is SASEGT in the germline V gene. The CDR3 runs to 12 residues. CDR3 amino acids: CASSVLAGRQYF. The DNA for the CDR3 is TGTGCCAGCAGTGTGCTAGCGGGAAGGCAGTACTTC.

This chain connects TRBV5-4 to TRBJ2-3; 8 bases match TRBD2. This CDR3 is 15 amino acids long. V dropped 1 base and J dropped 8; count of bases not matched to a gene: 9. Germline CDR1 is SGHNT and CDR2 is YYREEE (reference sequence). CDR3 sequence (DNA): TGTGCCAGCAGCTTGAGCCGGGAGGGCCGGGCTACGCAGTATTTT. It codes for CASSLSREGRATQYF.

This sequence joins TRBV9 and TRBJ2-3; TRBD1 aligns across 8 bases. Germline V gives CDR1 SGDLS, CDR2 YYNGEE. V lost 4 bases and J lost 6; bases outside the gene matches: 10. This CDR3 is 15 amino acids long. For the CDR3, the DNA is TGTGCCAGCAGCCGAAGACAGGGGTCAGGCGATACGCAGTATTTT. This encodes CASSRRQGSGDTQYF. Together with reference TRBV9 and TRBJ2-3, the CDR3 gives the full variable domain: DSGVTQTPKHLITATGQRVTLRCSPRSGDLSVYWYQQSLDQGLQFLIQYYNGEERAKGNILERFSAQQFPDLHSELNLSSLELGDSALYFCASSRRQGSGDTQYFGPGTRLTVL.

The table lists this clone with a count of one. The chain is built from TRBV6-5 and TRBJ1-2; D unclear. Trimming removed 3 bases from V and 4 bases from J, with 9 bases in between. CDR3 length equals 13 residues. Germline V gene lookup returns CDR1 MNHEY and CDR2 SVGAGI. CDR3 loop: CASSYSRSYGYTF. CDR3 nucleotide sequence: TGTGCCAGCAGTTATAGCCGCAGCTATGGCTACACCTTC.

This clone was seen more than once but under ten times. The chain uses TRBV28 and TRBJ1-1, with TRBD1 matching over 9 bases. The germline CDR1 and CDR2 sequences are MDHEN and SYDVKM. This CDR3 is 15 amino acids long. The V segment lost 2 bases and the J segment 5 bases; nucleotides outside the gene matches: 6. CDR3 coding DNA: TGTGCCAGCAGTTTACAGGGGACAGGGAGTACTGAAGCTTTCTTT. The encoded protein is CASSLQGTGSTEAFF.

The gene calls are TRBV30 and TRBJ2-7; 9 positions match TRBD2. The CDR3 spans 12 residues. Per the germline V gene, CDR1 is GTSNPN and CDR2 is SVGIG (reference sequence). The junction had 10 bases not matched to a gene; V was cut back by 4 bases and J by 12 bases. The CDR3 nucleotides are TGTGCCTGGACGGCGGGAGGGCCTCCGCCGTACTTC. It is translated as CAWTAGGPPPYF.

J is TRBJ1-1 and V is TRBV6-5; D may be TRBD1 (6 bases). The CDR3 runs to 13 residues. V lost 6 bases and J lost 5, with 13 bases in between. Looked up from germline, CDR1 is MNHEY and CDR2 is SVGAGI. As DNA, the CDR3 is TGTGCCAGCAGCGCACAGGGATGGACTGAAGCTTTCTTT. The encoded protein is CASSAQGWTEAFF.

V gene TRBV15 combines with J gene TRBJ2-1, with 11 bases matching TRBD2. Germline CDR1 reads LNHNV; CDR2 reads YYDKDF (reference sequence). This CDR3 comprises 17 residues. V lost 0 bases and J lost 8; bases outside the gene matches: 9. The CDR3 loop reads CATSRDLPTSGNHEQFF. CDR3 in DNA: TGTGCCACCAGCAGAGATCTCCCGACTAGCGGGAATCATGAGCAGTTCTTC.

By share, this clone ranks as medium-sized. The CDR3 DNA follows: TGTGCCAGCAGCTTGCTAGCGGGAGAGCTATTACGACAAGAGACCCAGTACTTC. It specifies CASSLLAGELLRQETQYF. V gene TRBV11-2 combines with J gene TRBJ2-5; 10 nucleotides line up with TRBD2. The trim removed 3 bases at V and 2 bases at J, leaving 12 bases unmatched. Germline CDR1 SGHAT, CDR2 FQNNGV. This CDR3 has 18 amino acids.

The chain uses TRBV19 and TRBJ1-5; D ambiguous. There are 13 residues in the CDR3. Germline assignment: CDR1 LNHDA and CDR2 SQIVND (reference sequence). V dropped 5 bases and J dropped 6 bases, with 11 bases sitting between them. The chain's CDR3 is CASSLGARQPQHF. CDR3 coding DNA: TGTGCCAGTAGTTTAGGTGCGCGTCAGCCCCAGCATTTT.

This chain joins TRBV6-1 and TRBJ2-3; D might be TRBD2 (5 bases). The CDR3 has 13 residues. Trimming cost V 4 bases and J 4 bases, with 9 bases left between them. Germline V CDR1 and CDR2: MNHNS, SASEGT. This CDR3 reads CASSGRGPDTQYF. DNA for the CDR3: TGTGCCAGCAGTGGCCGAGGGCCAGATACGCAGTATTTT.

This clone occurred once. The rearrangement uses TRBV10-3 and TRBJ2-5; 7 bases map to TRBD2. Per germline, CDR1 ENHRY and CDR2 SYGVKD. V was pared by 7 bases and J by 2 bases, with 10 bases of the junction left unmatched. There are 15 residues in the CDR3. The CDR3 is CAIKEGASGQETQYF. CDR3 bases: TGTGCCATCAAGGAAGGGGCTAGCGGACAAGAGACCCAGTACTTC.

In this sample, this clone turned up once. In nucleotides, the CDR3 is TGTGCCAGCAGCTCGAACGGCAGGGAGGCCCAGCATTTT. Amino acids: CASSSNGREAQHF. The chain recombines TRBV6-1 with TRBJ1-5; maybe TRBD1 (5 bases). Trimming pared 6 bases from V and 11 bases from J, leaving 17 bases between. Germline V lookup: CDR1 MNHNS, CDR2 SASEGT. CDR3 length: 13 amino acids.

The genes are TRBV4-2 and TRBJ2-1, with TRBD2 matching over 8 bases. Trimming removed 4 bases from V and 13 bases from J; junction bases left unmatched: 15. CDR3 length equals 15 residues. Germline assignment: CDR1 LGHNA and CDR2 YNFKEQ. CDR3 amino acids: CASSPEDSGTIFQFF. The CDR3 DNA reads TGTGCCAGCAGCCCTGAGGATAGCGGGACCATTTTTCAGTTCTTC.

V and J are TRBV30 and TRBJ2-3, with 7 bases fitting TRBD2. The CDR3 covers 13 residues. In germline, CDR1 is GTSNPN, CDR2 SVGIG (reference sequence). V dropped 4 bases and J dropped 6; count of bases not matched to a gene: 7. The CDR3, as DNA: TGTGCCTGGAACGGGGGGTTGGCTGATACGCAGTATTTT. Translating gives CAWNGGLADTQYF. The variable domain in full, completed from reference TRBV30 and TRBJ2-3, reads SQTIHQWPATLVQPVGSPLSLECTVEGTSNPNLYWYRQAAGRGLQLLFYSVGIGQISSEVPQNLSASRPQDRQFILSSKKLLLSDSGFYLCAWNGGLADTQYFGPGTRLTVL.

The chain has TRBV6-5 and TRBJ2-4; a possible D gene is TRBD1 (5 bases). V lost 3 bases and J lost 14, with 17 bases in between. Germline CDR1 is MNHEY and CDR2 is SVGAGI. There are 13 residues in the CDR3. The CDR3 nucleotides are TGTGCCAGCAGTTATTTCGCGGACACTGAGGAGTACTTC. Encoded protein: CASSYFADTEEYF.

The chain is built from TRBV2 and TRBJ2-2; unclear D gene. The CDR3 length is 13 residues. V dropped 6 bases and J dropped 3 bases, with 8 bases sitting between them. In germline, CDR1 is SNHLY, CDR2 FYNNEI. The CDR3 region is CASRVDYTGELFF. The CDR3 DNA sequence: TGTGCCAGCAGGGTTGACTACACCGGGGAGCTGTTTTTT.

The V gene is TRBV10-3, the J gene TRBJ1-5, with TRBD1 matching 9 bases. Germline V gene data show CDR1 as ENHRY and CDR2 as SYGVKD. The CDR3 extends over 15 amino acids. Losses at the gene ends were 4 bases for V and 4 bases for J; bases not matched to a gene: 5. CDR3 coding DNA: TGTGCCATCAGTGCCGGGACAGGGAATAATCAGCCCCAGCATTTT. Its protein is CAISAGTGNNQPQHF.

The chain joins TRBV6-5 to TRBJ2-2; D is undetermined. With 6 bases removed from V and 3 bases from J, the gap between germline ends came to 8 bases. This CDR3 contains 13 residues. Germline loops: CDR1 MNHEY, CDR2 SVGAGI. DNA of the CDR3: TGTGCCAGCAGGTCACACGACACCGGGGAGCTGTTTTTT. Amino acid sequence: CASRSHDTGELFF.

This rearrangement joins TRBV9 to TRBJ2-7; unclear D gene. Germline assignment: CDR1 SGDLS and CDR2 YYNGEE. The CDR3 extends over 15 amino acids. Trimming shortened V by 0 bases and J by 2 bases, and 12 bases separated the two germline ends. Written as DNA, the CDR3 is TGTGCCAGCAGCGTAGGAATAGAAAAGACCTACGAGCAGTACTTC. Encoded protein: CASSVGIEKTYEQYF.

V usage is TRBV9 and J usage is TRBJ2-3; 10 nucleotides align to TRBD2. Trimming removed 0 bases from V and 2 bases from J; junction bases left unmatched: 3. Germline CDR1 reads SGDLS; CDR2 reads YYNGEE. This CDR3 region has 16 residues. The CDR3 here is CASSVVAGGVTDTQYF. The CDR3 nucleotides read TGTGCCAGCAGCGTAGTAGCGGGAGGAGTCACAGATACGCAGTATTTT. The whole variable domain, filled in from reference TRBV9 and TRBJ2-3, reads DSGVTQTPKHLITATGQRVTLRCSPRSGDLSVYWYQQSLDQGLQFLIQYYNGEERAKGNILERFSAQQFPDLHSELNLSSLELGDSALYFCASSVVAGGVTDTQYFGPGTRLTVL.